The clone carrying this T cell receptor (beta chain) appeared many times. Its specificity is not known. Genomic DNA acted as the template from which TCR beta VDJ combination and CDR3 sequence profiling were carried out. TCRdb reprocessed the reads via MiXCR and lists one record per CDR3 protein. The table includes hundreds of thousands of distinct CDR3 sequences, roughly 59% detected once. This sample stems from a study of CD8+CD57+ T cells in acquired aplastic anemia. Study-level background: An average of roughly 3 ug of DNA was obtained from sorted CD4+ and CD8+ cells.

Study observations and caveats: No significant difference in CD8+ Simpson's diversity was found between patients and controls.

It was patients with CD8+CD57+ cell expansion by flow cytometry who were chosen for sequencing. Patients were treatment-naive when blood was sampled. Material: sorted CD4+, CD8+, or CD8+CD57+ T cells (not recorded which) from PBMCs. This TCR came from a human donor with aplastic anemia.

CDR3 DNA sequence: TGCGCCAGCAGCTTGGGCGGACTAGCGGTCTACAATGAGCAGTTCTTC. Amino acids: CASSLGGLAVYNEQFF. J is TRBJ2-1 and V is TRBV5-1, with TRBD2 matching 10 bases. Per the germline V gene, CDR1 is SGHRS and CDR2 is YFSETQ. The CDR3 length is 16 residues. V was pared by 0 bases and J by 3 bases, with 3 bases of the junction left unmatched.